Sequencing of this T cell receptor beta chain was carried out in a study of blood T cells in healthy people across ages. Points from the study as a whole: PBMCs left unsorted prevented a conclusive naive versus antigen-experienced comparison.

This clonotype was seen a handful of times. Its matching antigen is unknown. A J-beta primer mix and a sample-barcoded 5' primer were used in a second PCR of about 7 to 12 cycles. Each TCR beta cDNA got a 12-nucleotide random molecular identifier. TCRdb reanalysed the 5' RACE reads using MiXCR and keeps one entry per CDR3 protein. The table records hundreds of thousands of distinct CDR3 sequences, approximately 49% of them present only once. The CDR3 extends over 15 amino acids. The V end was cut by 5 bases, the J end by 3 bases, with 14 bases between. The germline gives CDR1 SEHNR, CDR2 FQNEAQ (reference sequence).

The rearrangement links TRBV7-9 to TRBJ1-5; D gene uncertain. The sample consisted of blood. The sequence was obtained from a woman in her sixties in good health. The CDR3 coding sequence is TGTGCCAGCAGCCTAGAGTCGTACGCCAATCAGCCCCAGCATTTT. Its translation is CASSLESYANQPQHF.